The 9 T cell receptor beta chains listed next were all sequenced from one sample in a study of blood T cell repertoires in COVID-19. The repertoire was sequenced with immunoSEQ multiplex PCR; TCRdb's copy has only in-frame clones and lacks some. The sample holds fewer than 500,000 clones, 70% to 90% seen once. The sequencing input was PBMCs or T cells enriched from blood (not recorded which). The origin of the receptors is a woman in her thirties with acute COVID-19.

This chain uses TRBV5-1 with TRBJ1-1; D possibly corresponds to TRBD1 (5 bases). Germline values: CDR1 SGHRS, CDR2 YFSETQ. This CDR3 has 14 residues. Trimming removed 5 bases from V and 3 bases from J, with 14 bases in between. The CDR3 reads CASSYGTGYTEAFF. DNA for the CDR3: TGCGCCAGCAGTTATGGTACAGGATACACTGAAGCTTTCTTT.

The chain combines TRBV19 with TRBJ2-7, with a possible D match to TRBD2 (5 bases). With 3 bases removed from V and 2 bases from J, the gap between germline ends came to 8 bases. Germline V gives CDR1 LNHDA, CDR2 SQIVND (reference sequence). The CDR3 loop spans 13 amino acids. In nucleotides, the CDR3 is TGTGCCAGTAGTATTAGGACTGCCTACGAGCAGTACTTC. It specifies CASSIRTAYEQYF.

This clone was picked up one time. The V gene is TRBV7-2, the J gene TRBJ2-2; TRBD1 is a possible D gene (5 bases). Trimming stripped 5 bases from V and 4 bases from J, with 14 bases between. Germline CDR1 is SGHTA and CDR2 is FQGNSA. The CDR3 extends over 15 amino acids. CDR3: CASSPQTAPTGELFF. The CDR3 region has the DNA TGTGCCAGCAGCCCCCAGACAGCCCCCACCGGGGAGCTGTTTTTT.

This chain links TRBV19 with TRBJ2-1, with TRBD2 matching over 12 bases. The CDR3 runs 16 residues. Germline CDR1 reads LNHDA; CDR2 reads SQIVND (reference sequence). The trim removed 6 bases at V and 1 base at J, leaving 4 bases unmatched. The CDR3 region has the DNA TGTGCCAGTAGACTGACTAGCGGGGGTTCCTACAATGAGCAGTTCTTC. Protein sequence: CASRLTSGGSYNEQFF.

The genes are TRBV5-4 and TRBJ2-5; 9 bases line up with TRBD1. V lost 4 bases and J lost 5; bases outside the gene matches: 9. This CDR3 has 15 amino acids. Germline values: CDR1 SGHNT, CDR2 YYREEE (reference sequence). The CDR3 sequence: CASSPGTGLRETQYF. Written as DNA, the CDR3 is TGTGCCAGCAGCCCGGGGACAGGGTTGAGGGAGACCCAGTACTTC.

The J gene is TRBJ1-1, the V gene TRBV5-8; D perhaps matches TRBD1 (6 bases). Trimming pared 0 bases from V and 6 bases from J, leaving 15 bases between. The CDR3 length is 15 residues. Germline lookup yields CDR1 SGHTS and CDR2 YDEGEE. CDR3 amino acids: CASSLAGGDTAEAFF. The CDR3 coding sequence is TGTGCCAGCAGCTTGGCGGGTGGGGACACGGCTGAAGCTTTCTTT.

This clone has a single count. This chain links TRBV19 with TRBJ1-1, with 11 nucleotides matching TRBD1. Germline-derived CDR1 and CDR2 are LNHDA and SQIVND (reference sequence). This CDR3 region has 15 residues. The V and J ends lost 7 bases and 5 bases, in that order; junction bases with no gene match: 9. The CDR3 DNA is TGTGCCAGTATCACCCGGGACAGGGGGTGGACTGAAGCTTTCTTT. Its protein product is CASITRDRGWTEAFF.

The chain employs TRBV5-1 and TRBJ2-2, with TRBD1 matching 7 bases. The germline V gene encodes CDR1 SGHRS and CDR2 YFSETQ. The junction had 11 bases not matched to a gene; V was cut back by 4 bases and J by 5 bases. This CDR3 spans 16 amino acids. The CDR3, as DNA: TGCGCCAGCAGCCCGGGGACAGAGCTTTTGACCGGGGAGCTGTTTTTT. It translates to CASSPGTELLTGELFF.

J is TRBJ1-6 and V is TRBV6-5; maybe TRBD1 (5 bases). V shed 5 bases and J shed 8 bases, with 10 bases lying between them. The CDR3 covers 13 residues. Germline values: CDR1 MNHEY, CDR2 SVGAGI. The CDR3 loop reads CASSPTAYSPLHF. CDR3 nucleotide sequence: TGTGCCAGCAGTCCGACAGCTTATTCACCCCTCCACTTT.